The 20 T cell receptor beta chains presented below share a single source sample, sequenced in a study of cytomegalovirus exposure and HLA in healthy donors. The PCR contained 60 Vbeta and 13 Jbeta primers. This table comes from immunoSEQ multiplex PCR, and its TCRdb copy is limited to in-frame clones, with some not included. The top ten hold under 1.5% of the sample, which has 110,000 to 150,000 clones, around 80% seen once. Sequenced sample: PBMCs. Source of these receptors: a male donor in good health and CMV-seropositive.

V and J are TRBV13 and TRBJ1-2; the match to TRBD1 covers 8 bases. CDR3 length: 14 residues. Germline CDR1 reads PRHDT; CDR2 reads FYEKMQ (reference sequence). The ends lost 6 bases at V and 5 bases at J; junction bases unmatched: 8. CDR3 in DNA: TGTGCCAGCAGTCCAGGGACAGGAGGATATGGCTACACCTTC. It specifies CASSPGTGGYGYTF.

Comments on this clone: The junction and the germline gene differ at one end; a read error may be behind it. The chain links TRBV7-7 to TRBJ2-2, with 12 bases that match TRBD1. This CDR3 is built from 17 residues. Germline V lookup: CDR1 SSHAT, CDR2 FNYEAQ (reference sequence). The CDR3 sequence is CASSSGTGGGYTGELFF. In nucleotides, the CDR3 is TGTGCTAGCAGCTCCGGGACAGGGGGCGGGTACACCGGGGAGCTGTTTTTT.

The rearrangement joins TRBV7-9 to TRBJ1-2; perhaps TRBD1 as D (5 bases). Germline V gives CDR1 SEHNR, CDR2 FQNEAQ (reference sequence). Trimming removed 5 bases at V and 5 bases at J, with 15 bases between. The CDR3 has 14 amino acids. CDR3 in amino acids: CASSPGTAGYGYTF. The CDR3 bases are TGTGCCAGCAGCCCAGGGACGGCGGGATATGGCTACACCTTC.

The chain carries TRBV15 and TRBJ2-5; TRBD2 matches at 13 bases. V gave up 5 bases and J gave up 4 bases; unmatched junction bases: 4. There are 15 residues in the CDR3. The germline CDR1 and CDR2 sequences are LNHNV and YYDKDF (reference sequence). Here the CDR3 reads CATSLGLAGVETQYF. The CDR3 DNA reads TGTGCCACCAGCCTTGGACTAGCGGGAGTAGAGACCCAGTACTTC.

This chain connects TRBV5-6 to TRBJ2-1, with 8 bases lining up with TRBD2. Germline values: CDR1 SGHDT, CDR2 YYEEEE. The CDR3 loop spans 15 amino acids. J gave up 3 bases and V 2 bases, and 4 bases lay outside the gene matches. The CDR3 reads CASSFTSGFYNEQFF. CDR3 coding DNA: TGTGCCAGCAGCTTTACTAGCGGCTTCTACAATGAGCAGTTCTTC.

V and J are TRBV28 and TRBJ2-7, with D unclear. From germline, CDR1 is MDHEN and CDR2 SYDVKM. Trimming removed 8 bases at V and 5 bases at J, with 13 bases between. The CDR3 runs 12 residues. The CDR3 is CASRVSRNEQYF. The CDR3 nucleotides read TGTGCCAGCCGAGTTAGTCGCAACGAGCAGTACTTC.

This rearrangement joins TRBV2 to TRBJ1-5; the D is unclear. This CDR3 spans 15 amino acids. Germline values: CDR1 SNHLY, CDR2 FYNNEI. Deletions cut 0 bases from V and 3 bases from J, with 9 bases between. The CDR3 protein is CASSEAPSPNQPQHF. DNA of the CDR3: TGTGCCAGCAGTGAAGCCCCTTCTCCCAATCAGCCCCAGCATTTT. The whole variable domain, remainder taken from reference TRBV2 and TRBJ1-5, is EPEVTQTPSHQVTQMGQEVILRCVPISNHLYFYWYRQILGQKVEFLVSFYNNEISEKSEIFDDQFSVERPDGSNFTLKIRSTKLEDSAMYFCASSEAPSPNQPQHFGDGTRLSIL.

The chain employs TRBV18 and TRBJ2-7, with 8 bases fitting TRBD1. Germline V gives CDR1 KGHSH, CDR2 LQKENI. After removal of 5 bases from V and 4 bases from J, the junction contained 7 bases not matched to a gene. The CDR3 is made up of 14 amino acids. The CDR3 DNA follows: TGTGCCAGCTCAACTACAGGGGGGTGGTACGAGCAGTACTTC. It is translated as CASSTTGGWYEQYF.

This chain uses TRBV4-3 with TRBJ2-1, with 12 bases that match TRBD2. The CDR3 covers 18 residues. Germline V gene data show CDR1 as LGHNA and CDR2 as YSLEER. Trimming took 1 base from V and 3 from J; bases not matched to a gene: 7. The CDR3 DNA reads as TGCGCCAGCAGCCAAGTTGCTAGCGGGAGGGCCGGCTACAATGAGCAGTTCTTC. Amino acid sequence: CASSQVASGRAGYNEQFF.

This rearrangement joins TRBV7-3 to TRBJ1-1; maybe TRBD1 (6 bases). Per germline, CDR1 SGHTA and CDR2 FQGTGA. The CDR3 sequence is 14 residues long. Trimming took 5 bases from V and 1 from J, leaving 11 bases between them. The CDR3 sequence: CASSPGHSNTEAFF. The CDR3 nucleotides read TGTGCCAGCAGCCCGGGACACTCGAACACTGAAGCTTTCTTT.

Note on this clone: An end of the junction differs from the germline gene, which may be a read error. The chain is built from TRBV18 and TRBJ1-2; D gene uncertain. The length of the CDR3 is 14 residues. Germline-derived CDR1 and CDR2 are KGHSH and LQKENI. The CDR3 bases are TGTGCCAGCTCATCACCGACGGAGGTCTATGGCTACACCTTC. It yields the protein CASSSPTEVYGYTF.

The chain employs TRBV7-9 and TRBJ1-1; D remains ambiguous. The CDR3 is 13 residues long. V dropped 4 bases and J dropped 2 bases, with 8 bases sitting between them. Germline CDR1 is SEHNR and CDR2 is FQNEAQ (reference sequence). The CDR3 coding sequence is TGTGCCAGCAGCTCGGGAACAAACACTGAAGCTTTCTTT. Translating gives CASSSGTNTEAFF.

This chain uses TRBV29-1 with TRBJ1-2, with 8 bases aligning to TRBD1. V was pared by 5 bases and J by 6 bases, with 11 bases of the junction left unmatched. Germline V CDR1 and CDR2: SQVTM, ANQGSEA. CDR3 length: 14 amino acids. The CDR3 sequence: CSVWASNRGDGYTF. In nucleotides, the CDR3 is TGCAGCGTTTGGGCCTCAAACAGGGGGGATGGCTACACCTTC.

The chain links TRBV5-1 to TRBJ1-2, with 9 bases that match TRBD1. Germline V lookup: CDR1 SGHRS, CDR2 YFSETQ. This CDR3 has 15 amino acids. V shed 7 bases and J 2 bases; nucleotides not matched to a gene: 9. The CDR3 DNA is TGCGCCAGCCGAATACAGGGGGCGGGGAACTATGGCTACACCTTC. Amino acids: CASRIQGAGNYGYTF.

This clone was counted between two and nine times. The chain is built from TRBV9 and TRBJ2-7; D is possibly TRBD2 (6 bases). The CDR3 has 14 residues. Germline V gene lookup returns CDR1 SGDLS and CDR2 YYNGEE. V was shortened by 3 bases and J by 0 bases, with 10 bases between the two germline ends. CDR3 bases: TGTGCCAGCAGCGGCGGGACGCACTCCTACGAGCAGTACTTC. Its translation is CASSGGTHSYEQYF.

The rearrangement links TRBV2 to TRBJ2-2, with a possible D match to TRBD2 (5 bases). The CDR3 consists of 15 residues. Germline V gene lookup returns CDR1 SNHLY and CDR2 FYNNEI. The V and J ends lost 8 bases and 6 bases respectively, with 19 bases between them. This CDR3 is CASSDYFTFAGELFF. The CDR3 DNA reads as TGTGCCAGCTCAGACTATTTCACGTTCGCCGGGGAGCTGTTTTTT.

The DNA for the CDR3 is TGTGCTAGTGGTCCCCTCCCCCGGGAGCTCCAAGAGACCCAGTACTTC. Amino acid sequence: CASGPLPRELQETQYF. The chain employs TRBV12-5 and TRBJ2-5, with a tentative D call TRBD2 (6 bases). This CDR3 region has 16 residues. V lost 5 bases and J lost 1, with 17 bases in between. CDR1 and CDR2 from the germline V gene are LGHNT and FRNRAP.

The chain carries TRBV2 and TRBJ1-1, with 8 positions matching TRBD1. The CDR3 has 14 amino acids. The ends lost 5 bases at V and 0 bases at J; junction bases unmatched: 2. CDR1 and CDR2 (germline): SNHLY, FYNNEI. CDR3 loop: CASSQDRVNTEAFF. Here the CDR3 DNA reads TGTGCCAGCAGTCAGGACAGGGTGAACACTGAAGCTTTCTTT. The full variable domain, rest sourced from reference TRBV2 and TRBJ1-1, is EPEVTQTPSHQVTQMGQEVILRCVPISNHLYFYWYRQILGQKVEFLVSFYNNEISEKSEIFDDQFSVERPDGSNFTLKIRSTKLEDSAMYFCASSQDRVNTEAFFGQGTRLTVV.

The chain carries TRBV28 and TRBJ2-3; tentative D call: TRBD1 (5 bases). This CDR3 comprises 15 residues. Per the germline V gene, CDR1 is MDHEN and CDR2 is SYDVKM. V gave up 3 bases and J gave up 6 bases, with 16 bases separating them. CDR3 DNA: TGTGCCAGCAGTTTGGGGCAGGATCGGGTGGATACGCAGTATTTT. Encoded protein: CASSLGQDRVDTQYF.

The chain carries TRBV10-1 and TRBJ2-1; D might be TRBD2 (6 bases). Deletions cut 0 bases from V and 7 bases from J, with 13 bases between. The V gene's germline CDR1 is WNHNN and CDR2 SYGVQD (reference sequence). This CDR3 contains 15 residues. DNA of the CDR3: TGCGCCAGCAGTGAGTCCGGGGGAGCGAGGAATGAGCAGTTCTTC. Protein: CASSESGGARNEQFF.